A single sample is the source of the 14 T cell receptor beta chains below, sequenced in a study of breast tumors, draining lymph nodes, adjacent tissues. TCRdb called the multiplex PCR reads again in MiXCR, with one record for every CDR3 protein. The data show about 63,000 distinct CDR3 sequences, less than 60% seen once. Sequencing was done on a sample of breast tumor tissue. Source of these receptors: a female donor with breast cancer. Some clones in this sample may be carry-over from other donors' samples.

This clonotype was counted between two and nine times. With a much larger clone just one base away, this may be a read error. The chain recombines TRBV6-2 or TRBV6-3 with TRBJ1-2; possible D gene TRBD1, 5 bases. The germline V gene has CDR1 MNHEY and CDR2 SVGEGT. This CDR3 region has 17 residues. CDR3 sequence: CASLGDLWQSRDYGYAF. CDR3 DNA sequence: TGTGCCAGCTTAGGAGATCTGTGGCAATCGAGGGACTATGGCTACGCCTTC.

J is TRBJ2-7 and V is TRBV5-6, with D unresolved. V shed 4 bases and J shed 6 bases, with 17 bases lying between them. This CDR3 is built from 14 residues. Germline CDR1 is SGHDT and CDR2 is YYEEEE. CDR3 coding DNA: TGTGCCAGCAGCCGGACGCTGGTTCTGAGCGAGCAGTACTTC. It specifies CASSRTLVLSEQYF.

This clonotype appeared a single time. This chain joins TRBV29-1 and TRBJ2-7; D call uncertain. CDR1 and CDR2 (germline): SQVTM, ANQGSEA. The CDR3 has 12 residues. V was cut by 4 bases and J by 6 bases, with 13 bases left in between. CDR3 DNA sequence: TGCAGCGTTGCCCCCCCAGGACGCGAGCAGTACTTC. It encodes CSVAPPGREQYF.

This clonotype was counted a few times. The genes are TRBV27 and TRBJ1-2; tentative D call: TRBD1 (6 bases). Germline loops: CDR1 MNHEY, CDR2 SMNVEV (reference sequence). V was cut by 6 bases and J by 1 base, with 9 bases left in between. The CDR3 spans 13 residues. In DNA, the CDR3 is TGTGCCAGCAGGGACAGCCTTAACTATGGCTACACCTTC. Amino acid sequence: CASRDSLNYGYTF.

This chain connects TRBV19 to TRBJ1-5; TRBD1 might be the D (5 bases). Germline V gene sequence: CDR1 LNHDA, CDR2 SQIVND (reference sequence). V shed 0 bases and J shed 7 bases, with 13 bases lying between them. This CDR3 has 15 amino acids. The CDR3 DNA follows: TGTGCCAGTAGTATAGAGGGGCGGGGAAAACAGCCCCAGCATTTT. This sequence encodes CASSIEGRGKQPQHF.

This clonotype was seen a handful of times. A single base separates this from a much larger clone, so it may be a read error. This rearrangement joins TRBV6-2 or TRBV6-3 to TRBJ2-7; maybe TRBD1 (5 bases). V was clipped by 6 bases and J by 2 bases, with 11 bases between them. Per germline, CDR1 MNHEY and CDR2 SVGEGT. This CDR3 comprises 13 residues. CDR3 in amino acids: CASSLTATYEQYF. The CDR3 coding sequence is TGTGCCAGCAGCCTGACAGCAACCTACGAGCAGTACTTC.

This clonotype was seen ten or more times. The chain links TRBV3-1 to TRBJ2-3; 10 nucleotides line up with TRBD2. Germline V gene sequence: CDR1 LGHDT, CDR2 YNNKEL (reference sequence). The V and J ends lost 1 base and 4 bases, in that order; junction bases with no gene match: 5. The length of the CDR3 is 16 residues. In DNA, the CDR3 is TGTGCCAGCAGCCAAGTAGGACTAGCGGTTGCAGATACGCAGTATTTT. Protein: CASSQVGLAVADTQYF.

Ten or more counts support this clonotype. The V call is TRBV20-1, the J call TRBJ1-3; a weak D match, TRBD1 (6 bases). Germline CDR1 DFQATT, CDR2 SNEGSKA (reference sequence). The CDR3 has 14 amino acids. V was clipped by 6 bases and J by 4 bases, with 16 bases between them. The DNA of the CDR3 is TGCAGTGCCCAAGGGGGAGGGCGCGGAAACACCATATATTTT. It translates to CSAQGGGRGNTIYF.

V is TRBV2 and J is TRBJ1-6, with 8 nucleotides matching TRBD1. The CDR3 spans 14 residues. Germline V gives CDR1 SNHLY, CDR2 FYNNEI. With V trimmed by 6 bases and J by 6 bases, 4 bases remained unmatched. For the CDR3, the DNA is TGTGCCAGCAGACTTGACAGGGGTAATTCACCCCTCCACTTT. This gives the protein CASRLDRGNSPLHF.

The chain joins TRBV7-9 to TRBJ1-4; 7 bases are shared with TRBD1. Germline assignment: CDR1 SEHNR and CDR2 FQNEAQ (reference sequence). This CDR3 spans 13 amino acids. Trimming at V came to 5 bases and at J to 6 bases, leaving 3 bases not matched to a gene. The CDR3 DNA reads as TGTGCCAGCAGCCTCACAGGGGATGAAAAACTGTTTTTT. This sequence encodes CASSLTGDEKLFF.

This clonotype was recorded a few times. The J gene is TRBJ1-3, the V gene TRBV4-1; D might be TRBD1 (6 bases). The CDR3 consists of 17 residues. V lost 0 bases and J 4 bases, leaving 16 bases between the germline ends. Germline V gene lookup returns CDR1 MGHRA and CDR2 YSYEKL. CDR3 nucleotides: TGCGCCAGCAGCCAAGATCCACCGGGGGGCCTGGGAAACACCATATATTTT. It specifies CASSQDPPGGLGNTIYF.

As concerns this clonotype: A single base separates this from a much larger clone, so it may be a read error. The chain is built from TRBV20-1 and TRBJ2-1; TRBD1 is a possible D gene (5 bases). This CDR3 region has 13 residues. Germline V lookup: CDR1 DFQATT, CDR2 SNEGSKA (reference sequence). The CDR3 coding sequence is TGCAGTGCTATAGGGGATTCCTACAATGCGCAGTTCTTC. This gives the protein CSAIGDSYNAQFF.

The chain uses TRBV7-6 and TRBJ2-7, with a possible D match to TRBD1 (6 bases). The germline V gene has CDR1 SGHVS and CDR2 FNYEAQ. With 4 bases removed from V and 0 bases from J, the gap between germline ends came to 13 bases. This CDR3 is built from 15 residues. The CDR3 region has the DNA TGTGCCAGCAGCTCGGTGGACAGCCCCTCCTACGAGCAGTACTTC. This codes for CASSSVDSPSYEQYF.

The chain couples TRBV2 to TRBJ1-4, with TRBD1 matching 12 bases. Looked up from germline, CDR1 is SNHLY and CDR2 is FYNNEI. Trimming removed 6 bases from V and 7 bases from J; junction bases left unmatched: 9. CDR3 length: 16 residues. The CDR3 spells CASSAGQGARTEKLFF. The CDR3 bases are TGTGCCAGCAGCGCGGGACAGGGGGCGCGGACTGAAAAACTGTTTTTT.